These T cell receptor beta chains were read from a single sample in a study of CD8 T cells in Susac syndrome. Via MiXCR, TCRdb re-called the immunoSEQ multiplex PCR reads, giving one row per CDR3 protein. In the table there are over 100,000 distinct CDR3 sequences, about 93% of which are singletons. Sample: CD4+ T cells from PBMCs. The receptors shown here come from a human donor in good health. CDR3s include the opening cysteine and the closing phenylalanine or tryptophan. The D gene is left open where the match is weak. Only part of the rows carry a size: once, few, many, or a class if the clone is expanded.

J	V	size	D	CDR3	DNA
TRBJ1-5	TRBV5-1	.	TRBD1	CASSLEGTGGQPQHF	TGCGCCAGCAGCTTGGAGGGGACAGGGGGTCAGCCCCAGCATTTT
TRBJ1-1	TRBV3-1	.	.	CASSQVEGYTEAFF	TGTGCCAGCAGCCAAGTCGAGGGTTACACTGAAGCTTTCTTT
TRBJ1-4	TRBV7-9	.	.	CASSLLTETNEKLFF	TGTGCCAGCAGCTTATTGACAGAAACTAATGAAAAACTGTTTTTT
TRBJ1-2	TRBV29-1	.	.	CSVGAAASTFYGYTF	TGCAGCGTTGGGGCCGCAGCCAGTACGTTTTATGGCTACACCTTC
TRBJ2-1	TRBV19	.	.	CASIGLGRSYNEQFF	TGTGCCAGTATTGGGCTGGGACGCTCCTACAATGAGCAGTTCTTC
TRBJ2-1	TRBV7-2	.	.	CASSLVSGLPGYNEQFF	TGTGCCAGCAGCTTAGTCTCAGGACTGCCGGGTTACAATGAGCAGTTCTTC
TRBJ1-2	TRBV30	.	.	CAWITGDSVRGYTF	TGTGCCTGGATCACGGGGGATAGTGTTCGTGGCTACACCTTC
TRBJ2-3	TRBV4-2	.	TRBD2	CASSQVSSGSSDTQYF	TGTGCCAGCAGCCAAGTCTCTAGCGGGAGTTCAGATACGCAGTATTTT
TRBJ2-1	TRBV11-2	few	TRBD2	CASSLGSGGLSSYNEQFF	TGTGCCAGCAGCTTGGGTAGCGGGGGGCTAAGCTCCTACAATGAGCAGTTCTTC
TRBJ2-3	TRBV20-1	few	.	CSARGRGDRADTQYF	TGCAGTGCTAGGGGTCGGGGAGATCGGGCAGATACGCAGTATTTT
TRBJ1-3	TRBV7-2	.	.	CASSLEVSGNTIYF	TGTGCCAGCAGCTTAGAGGTATCTGGAAACACCATATATTTT
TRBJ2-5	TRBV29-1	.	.	CSVEGDREETQYF	TGCAGCGTTGAGGGCGATCGGGAGGAGACCCAGTACTTC
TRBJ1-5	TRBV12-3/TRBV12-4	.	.	CASSPVRSSNQPQHF	TGTGCCAGCAGTCCGGTTAGGTCGAGCAATCAGCCCCAGCATTTT
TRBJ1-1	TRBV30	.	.	CAWSTLRQAVATEAFF	TGTGCCTGGAGTACCCTCAGACAGGCCGTCGCCACTGAAGCTTTCTTT
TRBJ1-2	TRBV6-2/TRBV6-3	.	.	CASTPGPIYGYTF	TGTGCCAGCACCCCGGGTCCGATCTATGGCTACACCTTC
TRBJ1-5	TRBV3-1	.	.	CASSQRDSHQPQHF	TGTGCCAGCAGCCAGAGAGACAGCCATCAGCCCCAGCATTTT
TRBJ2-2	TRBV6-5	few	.	CASSYSNSGELFF	TGTGCCAGCAGTTACTCAAATTCGGGGGAGCTGTTTTTT
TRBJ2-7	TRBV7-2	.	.	CASSLDRVFYEQYF	TGTGCCAGCAGCTTAGACCGGGTCTTCTACGAGCAGTACTTC
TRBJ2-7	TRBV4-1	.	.	CASSPEPGSHSYEQYF	TGCGCCAGCAGCCCCGAACCGGGGAGCCATTCCTACGAGCAGTACTTC
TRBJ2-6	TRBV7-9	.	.	CASTLSMANVLTF	TGTGCCAGCACCCTATCTATGGCCAACGTCCTGACTTTC
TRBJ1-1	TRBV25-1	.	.	CASSELGSAFF	TGTGCCAGCAGTGAACTGGGTAGCGCTTTCTTT
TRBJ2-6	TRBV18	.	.	CASSPGGGSGANVLTF	TGTGCCAGCTCACCGGGCGGAGGATCTGGGGCCAACGTCCTGACTTTC
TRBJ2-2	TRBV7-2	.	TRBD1	CASSSRQGRVTGELFF	TGTGCCAGCAGCTCGCGACAGGGGCGAGTCACCGGGGAGCTGTTTTTT
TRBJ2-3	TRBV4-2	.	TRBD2	CASSQESAGWPDTQYF	TGTGCCAGCAGCCAAGAGTCAGCGGGATGGCCAGATACGCAGTATTTT
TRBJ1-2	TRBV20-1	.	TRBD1	CSARDPATGRSTTF	TGCAGTGCTAGAGATCCCGCGACAGGGCGGTCTACCACCTTC
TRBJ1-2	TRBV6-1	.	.	CASSATTRRANYGYTF	TGTGCCAGCAGTGCCACGACCAGGCGGGCTAACTATGGCTACACCTTC
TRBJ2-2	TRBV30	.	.	CAWKVHSGSTGELFF	TGTGCCTGGAAGGTACACTCCGGGAGCACCGGGGAGCTGTTTTTT
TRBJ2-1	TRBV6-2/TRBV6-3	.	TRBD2	CASSYYIAGGDLEQFF	TGTGCCAGCAGTTATTATATAGCGGGAGGGGACCTTGAGCAGTTCTTC